This T cell receptor (beta chain) was captured by sequencing in a study of response to subunit inactivated influenza vaccine. Each CDR3 protein is one row after TCRdb ran MiXCR on the RT-PCR reads. The data contain hundreds of thousands of distinct CDR3 sequences, 25% of them singletons. Study outcomes and limitations: A suggestion made by the authors is that each seasonal influenza vaccination recruits few new T cells.

Worth noting for this clonotype: No antigen is known for it.

V lost 4 bases, J lost 2 bases, and 17 bases lay in between. The germline CDR1 and CDR2 sequences are LGHNA and YSLEER. This CDR3 region has 16 residues. V gene TRBV4-3 combines with J gene TRBJ1-2, with D possibly matching TRBD1 (6 bases). The sample in question was CD4+ T cells sorted from PBMCs, obtained 5 days after vaccination. The TCR originated in a man aged 45 to 65 who received an inactivated influenza vaccine. DNA of the CDR3: TGCGCCAGCAGCCTCGGGACAAGCGACACGAACTATGGCTACACCTTC. Its translation is CASSLGTSDTNYGYTF.